The clone carrying this TCR beta chain has only a few counts. Its antigen remains unknown. These data originate in a study of blood T cells in healthy people across ages. A second PCR, run for about 6 to 11 cycles, used a sample-barcoded 5' primer plus a J-beta primer mix. Carrying 12 random nucleotides, a template-switch adaptor labeled each individual cDNA molecule. Using its own MiXCR run on the 5' RACE reads, TCRdb lists one record per CDR3 protein. In the table there are roughly 1.4 million distinct CDR3 sequences, around 59% of which are singletons. The J segment lost 8 bases and the V segment lost 7 bases, leaving 13 bases of the junction unmatched. The CDR3 consists of 14 residues. Germline V gene data show CDR1 as SQVTM and CDR2 as ANQGSEA. Whole-study findings and limits: The study lacked donor CMV status, which possibly confounded expanded clonotype changes.

The chain recombines TRBV29-1 with TRBJ1-4, with TRBD1 matching over 7 bases. Sequenced sample: blood. The sequence came from a man between 18 and 29 years old in good health. As DNA, the CDR3 is TGCAGCGCCATGGACAGGAGGATTCCAGAAAAACTGTTTTTT. This sequence encodes CSAMDRRIPEKLFF.